The clone carrying this T cell receptor beta chain has a count of ten or more. Molecular barcoding with unique molecular identifiers was used for the TCRbeta library. TCRdb passed the PCR reads through MiXCR, listing each CDR3 protein once. The data hold more than 200,000 distinct CDR3 sequences, with about 9.6% observed a single time. The data stem from a study of T-cell reconstitution after alpha-beta-depleted transplantation in children. Germline CDR1 SGHRS, CDR2 YFSETQ. The CDR3 totals 17 residues. The V end was cut by 0 bases, the J end by 0 bases, with 13 bases between. The sequenced sample was PBMCs from the stem cell graft donor, obtained from the stem cell graft. The chain employs TRBV5-1 and TRBJ1-5; D call uncertain. This receptor was obtained from a human donor who donated a stem cell graft to a child with SCID. CDR3: CASSLGTAGPSNQPQHF. CDR3 DNA: TGCGCCAGCAGCTTGGGGACGGCCGGACCTAGCAATCAGCCCCAGCATTTT.